Listed below are T cell receptor beta chains from one sample, sequenced in a study of blood T cell repertoires in COVID-19. Assay used: immunoSEQ multiplex PCR; TCRdb lists only in-frame clones, some missing. The sample lists tens of thousands of clones, 90% occurring once. The source material was peripheral blood. All receptors derive from a man between 60 and 75 years old with acute or convalescent COVID-19. Each CDR3 is given with its conserved first and last residue. The D gene is left open where the match is weak. Only some rows state a clone size, as once, few, many or a class for expanded clones.

V gene	clone size	CDR3 length	D gene	J gene	CDR3 protein	CDR3 DNA
TRBV19	once	16	TRBD2	TRBJ2-1	CASSILAGGLYNEQFF	TGTGCCAGTTCTATCCTAGCGGGGGGCCTATACAATGAGCAGTTCTTC
TRBV19	NA	13	NA	TRBJ1-1	CASSLTVNTEAFF	TGTGCCAGTAGCCTGACAGTGAACACTGAAGCTTTCTTT
TRBV7-9	NA	15	NA	TRBJ1-5	CASRSPDSRVQPQHF	TGTGCCAGCAGATCCCCGGACAGTCGCGTTCAGCCCCAGCATTTT
TRBV27	NA	14	NA	TRBJ1-2	CASSPLSSGYGYTF	TGTGCCAGCAGCCCTTTGTCCAGCGGCTATGGCTACACCTTC
TRBV19	once	21	NA	TRBJ2-3	CASSLLRCTLTLVFSTDTQYF	TGTGCCAGTAGCCTCCTGAGGTGTACCCTAACGTTAGTATTTAGCACAGATACGCAGTATTTT
TRBV15	NA	13	NA	TRBJ1-2	CATSRGRGEGYTF	TGTGCCACCAGCAGAGGGCGGGGAGAAGGCTACACCTTC
TRBV5-4	once	14	NA	TRBJ1-1	CASSLQGWGTEAFF	TGTGCCAGCAGCTTGCAGGGTTGGGGAACTGAAGCTTTCTTT
TRBV27	NA	15	TRBD1	TRBJ1-2	CASSARTGGNYGYTF	TGTGCCAGCAGTGCCCGGACAGGGGGCAACTATGGCTACACCTTC
TRBV11-2	NA	15	NA	TRBJ1-2	CASSPDSLANYGYTF	TGTGCCAGCAGCCCCGACAGCCTAGCTAACTATGGCTACACCTTC
TRBV24-1	NA	13	NA	TRBJ1-6	CATSLNNNSPLHF	TGTGCCACCAGTCTTAATAATAATTCACCCCTCCACTTT
TRBV20-1	NA	11	NA	TRBJ2-6	CAVTGANVLTF	TGCGCAGTAACTGGGGCCAACGTCCTGACTTTC
TRBV2	NA	14	NA	TRBJ2-1	CASSVRRLLNEQFF	TGTGCCAGCAGTGTAAGGCGGCTATTGAATGAGCAGTTCTTC
TRBV11-2	NA	13	NA	TRBJ1-2	CASSPLQGLGYTF	TGTGCCAGCAGCCCCCTTCAGGGGCTTGGCTACACCTTC
TRBV29-1	NA	15	TRBD1	TRBJ1-2	CSVVWGQGVVYGYTF	TGCAGCGTTGTGTGGGGACAGGGGGTAGTCTATGGCTACACCTTC
TRBV5-1	NA	14	TRBD2	TRBJ2-5	CASSFNPSGETQYF	TGCGCCAGCAGCTTTAATCCTAGCGGAGAGACCCAGTACTTC
TRBV5-1	once	13	NA	TRBJ1-2	CASSTADGGGYTF	TGCGCCAGCAGCACAGCGGATGGCGGGGGCTACACCTTC
TRBV7-2	NA	15	TRBD1	TRBJ1-2	CASSSAGTAYYGYTF	TGTGCCAGCAGCTCCGCCGGGACAGCGTACTATGGCTACACCTTC
TRBV19	NA	13	TRBD2	TRBJ2-3	CATSFGGADTQYF	TGTGCCACTTCTTTCGGGGGGGCAGATACGCAGTATTTT
TRBV7-9	few	14	NA	TRBJ1-1	CASSFTGLNTEAFF	TGTGCCAGCAGCTTCACAGGGTTGAACACTGAAGCTTTCTTT
TRBV19	NA	13	TRBD1	TRBJ1-2	CASSPQGDYGYTF	TGTGCCAGTTCTCCGCAGGGGGACTATGGCTACACCTTC
TRBV19	NA	18	TRBD1	TRBJ2-1	CASSKDRGSSLNYNEQFF	TGTGCCAGTAGTAAGGACAGGGGGAGTTCTCTTAACTACAATGAGCAGTTCTTC
TRBV5-1	NA	17	TRBD1	TRBJ1-3	CASSLWDRDLSGNTIYF	TGCGCCAGCAGCCTATGGGACAGGGACCTCTCTGGAAACACCATATATTTT
TRBV5-1	NA	15	TRBD2	TRBJ2-1	CASSLLAGGNNEQFF	TGCGCCAGCAGCCTACTAGCGGGGGGGAACAATGAGCAGTTCTTC
TRBV29-1	NA	11	NA	TRBJ1-4	CSVERDEKLFF	TGCAGCGTTGAGCGGGATGAAAAACTGTTTTTT
TRBV7-6	NA	14	NA	TRBJ1-4	CASSLRSGEEKLFF	TGTGCCAGCAGCTTAAGGTCTGGGGAGGAAAAACTGTTTTTT
TRBV27	NA	17	TRBD1	TRBJ1-4	CAITRRDGTGDNEKLFF	TGTGCCATCACAAGGCGGGATGGAACAGGGGATAATGAAAAACTGTTTTTT
TRBV14	NA	16	NA	TRBJ1-1	CASSRARGAGDTEAFF	TGTGCCAGCAGCCGGGCCCGGGGGGCGGGCGACACTGAAGCTTTCTTT
TRBV9	NA	13	NA	TRBJ1-1	CASSAFGGTEAFF	TGTGCCAGCAGCGCATTCGGGGGAACTGAAGCTTTCTTT
TRBV19	NA	14	NA	TRBJ1-5	CASSPGTGNQPQHF	TGTGCCAGTAGTCCAGGAACTGGCAATCAGCCCCAGCATTTT
TRBV28	NA	15	NA	TRBJ2-7	CASSPSGTPTYEQYF	TGTGCCAGCAGTCCCTCAGGGACTCCCACCTACGAGCAGTACTTC
TRBV6-5	once	13	TRBD1	TRBJ1-3	CASNDRGSNTIYF	TGTGCCAGCAACGACAGGGGTTCGAACACCATATATTTT
TRBV30	NA	13	TRBD1	TRBJ1-1	CAWTQARGTEAFF	TGTGCCTGGACCCAGGCCAGGGGGACTGAAGCTTTCTTT
TRBV19	NA	14	NA	TRBJ2-7	CASSIRRGAYEQYF	TGTGCCAGTAGTATAAGGAGGGGCGCCTACGAGCAGTACTTC
TRBV4-1	NA	14	NA	TRBJ1-2	CASSQAGGLSGYTF	TGCGCCAGCAGCCAAGCGGGGGGACTGAGTGGCTACACCTTC
TRBV5-1	NA	12	NA	TRBJ1-2	CASSFGGDGYTF	TGCGCCAGCAGCTTCGGAGGGGATGGCTACACCTTC
TRBV6-6	NA	14	TRBD1	TRBJ1-1	CASSYGTGVTEAFF	TGTGCCAGCAGTTACGGGACAGGGGTCACTGAAGCTTTCTTT
TRBV21-1	once	19	NA	TRBJ1-2	CASSKGVQGPLAPLYGYTF	TGTGCCAGCAGCAAAGGTGTACAGGGGCCCCTGGCCCCTCTCTATGGCTACACCTTC
TRBV5-1	NA	14	NA	TRBJ1-4	CASSWDTGNEKLFF	TGCGCCAGCAGCTGGGACACCGGTAATGAAAAACTGTTTTTT
TRBV7-9	few	17	TRBD1	TRBJ1-3	CASSFYLSTGAGNTIYF	TGTGCCAGCAGCTTTTACCTATCAACAGGGGCTGGAAACACCATATATTTT
TRBV10-2	NA	14	TRBD1	TRBJ1-5	CASGTGYSNQPQHF	TGCGCCAGCGGGACAGGTTATAGCAATCAGCCCCAGCATTTT
TRBV15	few	14	NA	TRBJ1-3	CATIRGGSGNTIYF	TGTGCCACCATAAGGGGGGGCAGCGGAAACACCATATATTTT
TRBV27	NA	17	NA	TRBJ1-1	CASSLSHAGGRSTEAFF	TGTGCCAGCAGTTTATCCCACGCGGGTGGGCGGAGCACTGAAGCTTTCTTT
TRBV15	NA	14	NA	TRBJ2-1	CATSRASSYNEQFF	TGTGCCACCAGCAGAGCTAGCTCCTACAATGAGCAGTTCTTC
TRBV20-1	once	14	TRBD1	TRBJ2-5	CSASAGQGRETQYF	TGCAGTGCTAGTGCAGGACAGGGCCGGGAGACCCAGTACTTC
TRBV10-3	NA	14	NA	TRBJ1-5	CAISDQNSNQPQHF	TGTGCCATCAGTGACCAAAATAGCAATCAGCCCCAGCATTTT
TRBV7-9	NA	18	NA	TRBJ2-7	CASSLKRYRTPELYEQYF	TGTGCCAGCAGCTTAAAAAGATACAGGACCCCGGAGTTATACGAGCAGTACTTC
TRBV6-6	NA	13	NA	TRBJ2-7	CASRLSPPYEQYF	TGTGCCAGCAGACTATCTCCCCCCTACGAGCAGTACTTC
TRBV11-1	once	15	NA	TRBJ2-3	CASSFRNRGTDTQYF	TGTGCCAGCAGCTTTCGGAACAGGGGCACAGATACGCAGTATTTT
TRBV6-6	NA	15	NA	TRBJ1-4	CASSRRGGEGEKLFF	TGTGCCAGCAGCCGGCGAGGAGGGGAGGGTGAAAAACTGTTTTTT
TRBV15	NA	14	NA	TRBJ1-2	CATSRGGLNYGYTF	TGTGCCACCAGCAGAGGAGGGCTGAACTATGGCTACACCTTC
TRBV7-9	NA	15	NA	TRBJ2-7	CASSWGGRGIHEQYF	TGTGCCAGCAGCTGGGGGGGGCGAGGCATCCACGAGCAGTACTTC
TRBV7-9	NA	11	NA	TRBJ1-1	CASDAHTEAFF	TGTGCCAGCGATGCGCACACTGAAGCTTTCTTT
TRBV24-1	NA	13	TRBD1	TRBJ1-5	CATDRVGNQPQHF	TGTGCCACCGACAGGGTGGGAAATCAGCCCCAGCATTTT
TRBV6-1	NA	16	NA	TRBJ1-1	CASSGSVGDSNTEAFF	TGTGCCAGCAGTGGTTCAGTGGGAGATTCGAACACTGAAGCTTTCTTT
TRBV6-5	once	13	NA	TRBJ1-1	CASSWTVNTEAFF	TGTGCCAGCAGTTGGACAGTTAACACTGAAGCTTTCTTT
TRBV3-1/TRBV3-2	NA	16	NA	TRBJ2-3	CASSQELAGITDTQYF	TGTGCCAGCAGCCAAGAACTAGCTGGCATCACAGATACGCAGTATTTT
TRBV5-1	once	15	TRBD2	TRBJ2-5	CASRRSGGAEETQYF	TGCGCCAGCAGGCGTAGCGGGGGGGCCGAAGAGACCCAGTACTTC
TRBV20-1	NA	11	NA	TRBJ1-1	CSAIGREAAFF	TGCAGTGCTATAGGCCGGGAAGCGGCTTTCTTT
TRBV10-3	NA	13	NA	TRBJ1-1	CAISGRQETEAFF	TGTGCCATCAGTGGGCGACAAGAAACTGAAGCTTTCTTT